This T cell receptor beta chain was sequenced in a study of blood T cell repertoires in COVID-19. Whole-study context: Sites in the United States, Italy and Spain provided acute and convalescent COVID-19 samples. T cells, B-cell-depleted T cells, or PBMCs provided the cDNA or gDNA that served as material.

This CDR3 is built from 14 residues. Germline assignment: CDR1 SGHRS and CDR2 YFSETQ. Trimming removed 2 bases from V and 6 bases from J, with 14 bases in between. How the authors handled the data: Nucleated cell number was recorded as an estimate derived from reference gene primer amplification. Assay: immunoSEQ multiplex PCR; the TCRdb copy retains only in-frame clones and omits some. Clone size and V and J calls were adopted from that table, with D and trimming inferred from the DNA. Of over 130,000 clones in the sample, 80% to 85% were seen once. The origin of this receptor is a woman of 80 years or more with acute or convalescent COVID-19. Sequencing was performed on peripheral blood. The chain links TRBV5-1 to TRBJ1-2; D unclear. CDR3: CASSLMNPGHGYTF. CDR3 nucleotide sequence: TGCGCCAGCAGCTTAATGAACCCGGGTCATGGCTACACCTTC.